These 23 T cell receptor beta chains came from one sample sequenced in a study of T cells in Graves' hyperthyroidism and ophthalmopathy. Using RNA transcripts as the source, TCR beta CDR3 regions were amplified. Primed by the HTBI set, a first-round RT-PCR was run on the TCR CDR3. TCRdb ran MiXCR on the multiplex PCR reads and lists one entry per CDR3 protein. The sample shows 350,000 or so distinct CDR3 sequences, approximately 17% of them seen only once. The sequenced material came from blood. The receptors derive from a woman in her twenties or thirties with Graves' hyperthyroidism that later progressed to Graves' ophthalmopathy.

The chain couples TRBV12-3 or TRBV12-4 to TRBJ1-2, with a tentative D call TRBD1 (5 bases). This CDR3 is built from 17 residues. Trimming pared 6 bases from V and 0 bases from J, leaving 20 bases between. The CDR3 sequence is CASSYVGAYTTNYGYTF. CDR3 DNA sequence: TGTGCCAGCAGCTACGTAGGGGCATACACAACTAACTATGGCTACACCTTC.

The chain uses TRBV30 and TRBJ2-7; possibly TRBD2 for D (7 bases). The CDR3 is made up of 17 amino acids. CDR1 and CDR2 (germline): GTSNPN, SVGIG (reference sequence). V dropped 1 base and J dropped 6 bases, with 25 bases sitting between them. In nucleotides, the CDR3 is TGTGCCTGGAGTGGCCGAGGGGGGGGGACTCCTGCGGGCGAGCAGTACTTC. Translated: CAWSGRGGGTPAGEQYF.

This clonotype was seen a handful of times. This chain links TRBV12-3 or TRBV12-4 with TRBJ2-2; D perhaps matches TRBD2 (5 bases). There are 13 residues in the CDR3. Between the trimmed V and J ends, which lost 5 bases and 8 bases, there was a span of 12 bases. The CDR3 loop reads CASSLLGSGELFF. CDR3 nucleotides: TGTGCCAGCAGTCTACTAGGGTCTGGGGAGCTGTTTTTT.

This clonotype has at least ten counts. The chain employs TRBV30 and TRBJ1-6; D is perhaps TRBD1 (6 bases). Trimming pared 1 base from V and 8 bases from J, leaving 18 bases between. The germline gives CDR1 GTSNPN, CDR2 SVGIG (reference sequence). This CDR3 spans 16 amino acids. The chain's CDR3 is CAWSATGRGVDSPLHF. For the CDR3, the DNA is TGTGCCTGGAGTGCCACAGGGAGGGGGGTAGATTCACCCCTCCACTTT.

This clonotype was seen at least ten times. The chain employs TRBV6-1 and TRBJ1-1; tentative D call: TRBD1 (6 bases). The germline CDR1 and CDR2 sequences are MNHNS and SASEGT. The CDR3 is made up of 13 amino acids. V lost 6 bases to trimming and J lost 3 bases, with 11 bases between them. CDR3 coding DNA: TGTGCCAGCAGACCGACAGGCGACACTGAAGCTTTCTTT. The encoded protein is CASRPTGDTEAFF.

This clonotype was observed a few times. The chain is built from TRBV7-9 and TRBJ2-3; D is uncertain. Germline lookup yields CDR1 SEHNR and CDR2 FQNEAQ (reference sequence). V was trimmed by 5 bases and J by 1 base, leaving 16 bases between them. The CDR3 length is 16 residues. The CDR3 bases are TGTGCCAGCAGCCGACCAAGGGTGTTGGGCACAGATACGCAGTATTTT. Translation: CASSRPRVLGTDTQYF.

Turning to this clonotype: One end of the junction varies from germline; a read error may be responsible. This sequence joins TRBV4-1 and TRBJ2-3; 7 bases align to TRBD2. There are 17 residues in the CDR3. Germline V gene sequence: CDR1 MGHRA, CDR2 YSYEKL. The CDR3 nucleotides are TGTGCCAGCAGCCAAGTCGGCCGGGAGGACCGGAGGGATACGCAGTATTTT. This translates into CASSQVGREDRRDTQYF.

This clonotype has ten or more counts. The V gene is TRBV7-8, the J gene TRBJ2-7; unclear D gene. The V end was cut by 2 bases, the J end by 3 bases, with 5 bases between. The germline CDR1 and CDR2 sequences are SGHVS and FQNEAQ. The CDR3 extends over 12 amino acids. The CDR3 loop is CASSLYNYEQYF. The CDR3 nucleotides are TGTGCCAGCAGCTTATATAACTACGAGCAGTACTTC.

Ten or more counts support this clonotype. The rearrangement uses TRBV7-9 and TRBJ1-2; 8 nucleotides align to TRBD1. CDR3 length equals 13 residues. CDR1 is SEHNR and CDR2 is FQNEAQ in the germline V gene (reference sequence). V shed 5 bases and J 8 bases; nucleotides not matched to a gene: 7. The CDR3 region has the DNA TGTGCCAGCAGCATAGGACAGGGTGGAGGCTACACCTTC. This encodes CASSIGQGGGYTF. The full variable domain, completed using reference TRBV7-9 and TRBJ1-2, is DTGVSQNPRHKITKRGQNVTFRCDPISEHNRLYWYRQTLGQGPEFLTYFQNEAQLEKSRLLSDRFSAERPKGSFSTLEIQRTEQGDSAMYLCASSIGQGGGYTFGSGTRLTVV.

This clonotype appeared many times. CDR3: CASSVREAYEQYF. CDR3 coding DNA: TGTGCCAGCAGTGTCAGGGAAGCCTACGAGCAGTACTTC. The chain combines TRBV28 with TRBJ2-7; weak D call: TRBD1 (5 bases). The CDR3 totals 13 residues. Trimming removed 5 bases from V and 2 bases from J, with 10 bases in between. Per the germline V gene, CDR1 is MDHEN and CDR2 is SYDVKM.

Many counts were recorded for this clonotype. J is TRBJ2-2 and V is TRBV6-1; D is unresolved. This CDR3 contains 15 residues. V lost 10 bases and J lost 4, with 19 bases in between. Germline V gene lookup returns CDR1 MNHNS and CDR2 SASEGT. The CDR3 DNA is TGTGCCACCTCCTCGGAAGGTCGTGGCACCGGGGAGCTGTTTTTT. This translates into CATSSEGRGTGELFF.

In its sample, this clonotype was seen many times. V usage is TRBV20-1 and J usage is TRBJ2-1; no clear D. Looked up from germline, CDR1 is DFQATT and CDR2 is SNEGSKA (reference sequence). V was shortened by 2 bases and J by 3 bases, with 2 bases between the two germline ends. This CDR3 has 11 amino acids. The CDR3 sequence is CSARNYNEQFF. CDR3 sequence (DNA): TGCAGTGCTAGAAACTACAATGAGCAGTTCTTC.

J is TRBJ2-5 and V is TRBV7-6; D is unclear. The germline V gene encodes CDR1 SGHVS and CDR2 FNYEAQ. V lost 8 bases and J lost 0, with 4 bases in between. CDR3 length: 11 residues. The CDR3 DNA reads TGTGCCAGCCGCGACCAAGAGACCCAGTACTTC. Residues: CASRDQETQYF.

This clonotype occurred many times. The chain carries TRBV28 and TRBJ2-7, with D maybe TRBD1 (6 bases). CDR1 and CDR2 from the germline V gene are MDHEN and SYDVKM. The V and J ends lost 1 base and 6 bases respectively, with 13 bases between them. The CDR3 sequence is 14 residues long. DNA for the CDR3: TGTGCCAGCAGTTTATCAGGGGCTGGGTCCGAGCAGTACTTC. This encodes CASSLSGAGSEQYF.

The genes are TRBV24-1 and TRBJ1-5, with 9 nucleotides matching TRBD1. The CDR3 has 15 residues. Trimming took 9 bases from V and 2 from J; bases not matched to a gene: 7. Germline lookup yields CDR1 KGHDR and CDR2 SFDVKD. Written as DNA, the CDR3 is TGTGCCACCGCCTGGGGACAGGGAGGCAATCAGCCCCAGCATTTT. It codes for CATAWGQGGNQPQHF.

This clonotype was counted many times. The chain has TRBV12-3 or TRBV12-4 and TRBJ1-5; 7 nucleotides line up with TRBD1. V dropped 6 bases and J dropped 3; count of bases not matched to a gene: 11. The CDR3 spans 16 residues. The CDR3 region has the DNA TGTGCCAGCAGCCCTGTTGGGACAGTACCCAATCAGCCCCAGCATTTT. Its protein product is CASSPVGTVPNQPQHF.

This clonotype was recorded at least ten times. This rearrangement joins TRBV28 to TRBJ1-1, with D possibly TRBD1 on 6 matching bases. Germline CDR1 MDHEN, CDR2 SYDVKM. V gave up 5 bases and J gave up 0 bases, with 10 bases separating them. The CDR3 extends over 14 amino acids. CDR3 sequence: CASSEQGMNTEAFF. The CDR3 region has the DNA TGTGCCAGCAGTGAACAGGGCATGAACACTGAAGCTTTCTTT.

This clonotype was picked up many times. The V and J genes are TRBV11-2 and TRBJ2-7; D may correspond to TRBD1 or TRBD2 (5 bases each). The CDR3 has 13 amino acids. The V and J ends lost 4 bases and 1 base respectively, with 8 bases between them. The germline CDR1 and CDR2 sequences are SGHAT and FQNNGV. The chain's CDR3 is CASSWDQSYEQYF. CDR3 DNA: TGTGCCAGCAGCTGGGACCAGTCCTACGAGCAGTACTTC.

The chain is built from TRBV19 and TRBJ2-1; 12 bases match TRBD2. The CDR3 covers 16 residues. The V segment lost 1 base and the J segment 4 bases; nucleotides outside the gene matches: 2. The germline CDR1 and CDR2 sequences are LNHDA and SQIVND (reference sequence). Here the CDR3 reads CASSIGGLAGYNEQFF. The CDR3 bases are TGTGCCAGTAGTATAGGAGGACTAGCGGGATACAATGAGCAGTTCTTC.

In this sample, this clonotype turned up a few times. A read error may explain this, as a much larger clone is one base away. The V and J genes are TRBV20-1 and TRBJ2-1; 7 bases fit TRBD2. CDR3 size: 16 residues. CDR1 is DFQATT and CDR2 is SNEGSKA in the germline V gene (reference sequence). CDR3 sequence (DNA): TGCAGCGTTAATGAAGCAGAACTAGGGAGGGGTAATGAGCAGTTCTTC. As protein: CSVNEAELGRGNEQFF.

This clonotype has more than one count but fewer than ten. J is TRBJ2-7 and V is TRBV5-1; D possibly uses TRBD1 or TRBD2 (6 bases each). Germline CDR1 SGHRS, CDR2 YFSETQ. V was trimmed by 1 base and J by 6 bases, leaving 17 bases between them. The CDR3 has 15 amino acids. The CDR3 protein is CASSLSGGHPLEQYF. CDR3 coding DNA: TGCGCCAGCAGCTTGTCCGGGGGACACCCCCTCGAGCAGTACTTC. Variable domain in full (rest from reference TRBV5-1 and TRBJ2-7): KAGVTQTPRYLIKTRGQQVTLSCSPISGHRSVSWYQQTPGQGLQFLFEYFSETQRNKGNFPGRFSGRQFSNSRSEMNVSTLELGDSALYLCASSLSGGHPLEQYFGPGTRLTVT.

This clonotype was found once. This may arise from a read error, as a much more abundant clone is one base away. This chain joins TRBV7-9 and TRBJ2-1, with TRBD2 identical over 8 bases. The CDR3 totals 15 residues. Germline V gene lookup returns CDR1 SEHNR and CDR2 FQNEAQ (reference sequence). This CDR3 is CASSPRRAGEMERFF. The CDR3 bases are TGTGCCAGCAGCCCCCGAAGAGCGGGAGAAATGGAGCGGTTCTTC. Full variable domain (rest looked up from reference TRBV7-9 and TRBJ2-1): DTGVSQNPRHKITKRGQNVTFRCDPISEHNRLYWYRQTLGQGPEFLTYFQNEAQLEKSRLLSDRFSAERPKGSFSTLEIQRTEQGDSAMYLCASSPRRAGEMERFFGPGTRLTVL.

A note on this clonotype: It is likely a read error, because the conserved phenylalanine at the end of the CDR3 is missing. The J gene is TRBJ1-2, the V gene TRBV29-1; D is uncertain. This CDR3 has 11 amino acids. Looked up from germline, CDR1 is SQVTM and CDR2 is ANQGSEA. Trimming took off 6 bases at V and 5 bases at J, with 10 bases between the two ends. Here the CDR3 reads CSVKAEYGYTL. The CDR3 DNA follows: TGCAGCGTCAAGGCAGAGTATGGCTACACCCTC.